A single sample is the source of the 15 T cell receptor beta chains below, sequenced in a study of T-cell memory formation after mild COVID-19. From the 5' RACE reads, TCRdb called clonotypes with MiXCR, one entry per CDR3 protein. The data hold thousands of distinct CDR3 sequences, with 15% to 20% observed a single time. Sample: PBMCs or a T cell subset sorted from them (not recorded which). Every receptor here comes from an adult who had mild COVID-19 (a few samples of this study predate the infection). Cell type and time point are not known.

This clonotype is labeled as medium-sized. The chain combines TRBV27 with TRBJ1-5; D remains unclear. Germline V gives CDR1 MNHEY, CDR2 SMNVEV (reference sequence). V dropped 1 base and J dropped 1 base, with 11 bases sitting between them. This CDR3 has 16 amino acids. DNA of the CDR3: TGTGCCAGCAGTTTATTTGGGGTATCGAGCAATCAGCCCCAGCATTTT. The encoded protein is CASSLFGVSSNQPQHF.

This clonotype is deemed medium-sized. J is TRBJ2-2 and V is TRBV24-1; D is undetermined. CDR1 and CDR2 from the germline V gene are KGHDR and SFDVKD. With 0 bases removed from V and 5 bases from J, the gap between germline ends came to 3 bases. The CDR3 is 13 residues long. The CDR3 loop reads CATSDLGTGELFF. CDR3 sequence (DNA): TGTGCCACCAGTGATTTGGGGACCGGGGAGCTGTTTTTT.

This clonotype is classed as medium-sized. The genes are TRBV11-2 and TRBJ2-1; TRBD1 aligns across 7 bases. CDR3 length equals 15 residues. From germline, CDR1 is SGHAT and CDR2 FQNNGV. Trimming at V came to 5 bases and at J to 0 bases, leaving 4 bases not matched to a gene. CDR3 sequence reads: CASSQGQSSYNEQFF. The CDR3 region has the DNA TGTGCCAGCAGCCAGGGACAGAGCTCCTACAATGAGCAGTTCTTC.

By its share, this clonotype is medium-sized. The chain combines TRBV4-1 with TRBJ2-7; weak D call: TRBD1 (5 bases). This CDR3 is 13 amino acids long. CDR1 MGHRA and CDR2 YSYEKL come from the germline V gene. Trimming took off 3 bases at V and 3 bases at J, with 9 bases between the two ends. As DNA, the CDR3 is TGCGCCAGCAGCCACTCACAGGTCTACGAGCAGTACTTC. Its translation: CASSHSQVYEQYF.

V usage is TRBV24-1 and J usage is TRBJ1-2; TRBD1 might be the D (6 bases). Trimming stripped 7 bases from V and 8 bases from J, with 16 bases between. Per the germline V gene, CDR1 is KGHDR and CDR2 is SFDVKD. This CDR3 is 13 amino acids long. CDR3 sequence: CATRDPGEGGYTF. CDR3 sequence (DNA): TGTGCCACCAGGGATCCAGGGGAGGGAGGCTACACCTTC.

This clonotype qualifies as medium-sized. The CDR3 DNA reads as TGTGCCAGCAGCTTAACTAGTGGCAGGAACACTGAAGCTTTCTTT. This gives the protein CASSLTSGRNTEAFF. The gene calls are TRBV7-3 and TRBJ1-1; D gene unclear. There are 15 residues in the CDR3. Germline CDR1 reads SGHTA; CDR2 reads FQGTGA. The V and J ends lost 0 bases and 1 base respectively, with 9 bases between them.

By share, this clonotype ranks as medium-sized. The genes are TRBV7-8 and TRBJ1-1; no reliable D call. The germline V gene encodes CDR1 SGHVS and CDR2 FQNEAQ. V dropped 7 bases and J dropped 3 bases, with 18 bases sitting between them. The CDR3 contains 15 residues. CDR3 DNA sequence: TGTGCCAGCAACTATCCCCCCCCGATTGACACTGAAGCTTTCTTT. It is translated as CASNYPPPIDTEAFF.

This clonotype is medium-sized. V gene TRBV6-2 or TRBV6-3 combines with J gene TRBJ1-1; D not resolved. Germline assignment: CDR1 MNHEY and CDR2 SVGEGT. The CDR3 consists of 15 residues. V lost 2 bases to trimming and J lost 1 base, with 11 bases between them. CDR3 bases: TGTGCCAGCAGTTACCTCGGCGGCAAGAACACTGAAGCTTTCTTT. It yields the protein CASSYLGGKNTEAFF.

This clonotype was seen at least ten times. V usage is TRBV19 and J usage is TRBJ1-1; TRBD1 is a possible D gene (5 bases). The V end lost 11 bases, the J end lost 7 bases, and 20 bases lay between the germline ends. Germline V CDR1 and CDR2: LNHDA, SQIVND (reference sequence). The length of the CDR3 is 13 residues. The CDR3 loop is CAAAARVGYEAFF. The CDR3 DNA is TGTGCCGCCGCGGCCAGGGTAGGCTATGAAGCTTTCTTT.

This clonotype is classed as medium-sized (0.01 to 0.1%). The V gene is TRBV7-3, the J gene TRBJ2-7; no clear D gene. V lost 1 base to trimming and J lost 6 bases, with 10 bases between them. The CDR3 runs 13 residues. CDR1 and CDR2 (germline): SGHTA, FQGTGA. The CDR3 DNA sequence: TGTGCCAGCAGCTTAAAGGCCGGCGTCGAGCAGTACTTC. It codes for CASSLKAGVEQYF.

By sample fraction, this clonotype is medium-sized. The gene calls are TRBV5-1 and TRBJ2-7, with TRBD1 matching 7 bases. The V gene's germline CDR1 is SGHRS and CDR2 YFSETQ. The junction had 9 bases not matched to a gene; V was cut back by 2 bases and J by 7 bases. The CDR3 has 14 amino acids. Here the CDR3 reads CASSFGQVLGEQYF. CDR3 bases: TGCGCCAGCAGCTTCGGACAGGTCCTCGGGGAGCAGTACTTC.

The chain links TRBV28 to TRBJ2-7; no definite D call. This CDR3 comprises 12 residues. Trimming removed 5 bases from V and 2 bases from J, with 7 bases in between. Germline-derived CDR1 and CDR2 are MDHEN and SYDVKM. The CDR3 sequence is CASSPTTYEQYF. CDR3 coding DNA: TGTGCCAGCAGTCCTACCACCTACGAGCAGTACTTC.

This clonotype rates as medium-sized. This chain connects TRBV10-3 to TRBJ1-3; the match to TRBD1 covers 7 bases. This CDR3 has 16 amino acids. V lost 2 bases, J lost 0 bases, and 4 bases stayed unmatched. CDR1 and CDR2 (germline): ENHRY, SYGVKD. Written as DNA, the CDR3 is TGTGCCATCAGTGAGGACAGGGTGCACTCTGGAAACACCATATATTTT. Its translation is CAISEDRVHSGNTIYF.

This clonotype is deemed medium-sized. This chain uses TRBV7-2 with TRBJ1-5; perhaps TRBD1 as D (6 bases). CDR1 is SGHTA and CDR2 is FQGNSA in the germline V gene. V was pared by 5 bases and J by 10 bases, with 18 bases between. This CDR3 is 14 amino acids long. In DNA, the CDR3 is TGTGCCAGCAGCCCAACAACAGGGTTTGTACCCCAGCATTTT. This gives the protein CASSPTTGFVPQHF.

By sample share, this clonotype is medium-sized. The chain joins TRBV29-1 to TRBJ2-7; 12 nucleotides align to TRBD2. This CDR3 contains 18 residues. Germline loops: CDR1 SQVTM, CDR2 ANQGSEA. The V and J ends lost 1 base and 0 bases, in that order; junction bases with no gene match: 10. The CDR3 bases are TGCAGCGTTGAAGGGGAGGTGACTAGCGGGGGTAGCTCCTACGAGCAGTACTTC. This codes for CSVEGEVTSGGSSYEQYF.